This T cell receptor (beta chain) was captured by sequencing in a study of Ad26.COV2.S vaccination and SARS-CoV-2 variants. Study information: Donor joined the COV1001 Ad26.COV2.S trial arm. Donor got 5x10^10 or 1x10^11 viral particles of Ad26.COV2.S. General study results and limits: Post-vaccination breadth of spike-specific CD8+ and CD4+ T cell responses was reportedly substantial.

Profiled with immunoSEQ multiplex PCR; TCRdb holds only in-frame clones, not every one. This table has some 520,000 clones, around nine tenths appearing once. This clone has just a few counts. Its antigen is not identified. V was trimmed by 0 bases and J by 4 bases, leaving 3 bases between them. This CDR3 has 13 amino acids. The germline CDR1 and CDR2 sequences are MNHEY and SVGEGT. Sample treatment: some 19 received Ad26.COV2.S at low or high dose, single or two shots; about 5 received placebo; per-sample allocation not given. The samples date from day 63 after the first vaccine or placebo injection. In the vaccine, an Ad26 vector expressed the SARS-CoV-2 spike of the Wuhan strain.

The clonotype originates from a person between 18 and 59 years old who received the Ad26.COV2.S COVID-19 vaccine or a placebo. The V and J genes are TRBV6-2 or TRBV6-3 and TRBJ2-2; D not resolved. The sequences come from peripheral blood, collected in a trial of Ad26.COV2.S vaccine versus placebo. The CDR3 DNA is TGTGCCAGCAGTTACTCGCGCACCGGGGAGCTGTTTTTT. As protein: CASSYSRTGELFF.